This TCR beta chain was found in a study of blood T cell repertoires in COVID-19. Whole-study context: Acute and convalescent COVID-19 samples came from the United States, Italy and Spain. PBMCs, B-cell-depleted T cells, or T cells were the source of the cDNA or gDNA that made up the material.

Participants were aged roughly 18 to 100 years from around 26 US areas. Cohort 3 donors were reported recovered after two negative PCRs, clearance, or symptom resolution. With V trimmed by 6 bases and J by 8 bases, 7 bases remained unmatched. From germline, CDR1 is KGHSH and CDR2 LQKENI. CDR3 length: 13 amino acids. The repertoire was sequenced with immunoSEQ multiplex PCR; TCRdb's copy has only in-frame clones and lacks some. Here the sample spans roughly 160,000 clones, approximately 80% being singletons. V usage is TRBV18 and J usage is TRBJ1-2; 9 bases match TRBD1. This TCR was sampled from a man aged 50-60 years who had recovered from COVID-19. Sequenced input: PBMCs or T cells enriched from blood (not recorded which). CDR3 protein: CASSIQGAEGYTF. CDR3 bases: TGTGCCAGCTCGATACAGGGGGCGGAAGGCTACACCTTC.